This entry is about one T cell receptor (beta chain). This sample stems from a study of shared clonotypes between healthy human individuals. CDR3 size: 15 residues. CDR1 and CDR2 (germline): SGHAT, FQDESV (reference sequence). J was trimmed by 4 bases and V by 5 bases; bases with no gene match: 3. Clones were read by immunoSEQ multiplex PCR, and TCRdb kept only the in-frame ones, dropping some. Counted here are 450,000 to 550,000 clones, 79% occurring once; the ten biggest clones make up 10% to 15%. The clonotype originates from a woman between 40 and 55 years old in good health. Some clones in this sample may be carry-over from other donors' samples. The specimen sequenced was PBMCs. This chain joins TRBV11-1 and TRBJ2-1, with 12 bases lining up with TRBD2. The CDR3, as DNA: TGTGCCAGCAGCCGAGGACTAGCGGGATACAATGAGCAGTTCTTC. This codes for CASSRGLAGYNEQFF.